Given below is one T cell receptor beta chain in context. Authors' analysis steps: Nucleated cell counts were estimated from reference gene primer amplification. Clones were sequenced by immunoSEQ multiplex PCR, and TCRdb holds only the in-frame ones, with some missing. V and J calls and clone size are copied from that table; D and trimming were computed from the DNA. This sample has about 130,000 clones, with roughly three quarters found just once. These data belong to a study of blood T cell repertoires in COVID-19. The V gene's germline CDR1 is MNHEY and CDR2 SVGEGT. V dropped 6 bases and J dropped 7 bases, with 16 bases sitting between them. This CDR3 contains 14 residues.

Material for sequencing was peripheral blood. The chain combines TRBV6-2 or TRBV6-3 with TRBJ1-5, with D maybe TRBD1 (6 bases). The sequence derives from a man between 35 and 55 years old with active or convalescent COVID-19. The CDR3 region is CASSSQGGEQPQHF. In DNA form, the CDR3 reads TGTGCCAGCAGCTCACAGGGAGGGGAACAGCCCCAGCATTTT.